One and the same sample provided the 21 T cell receptor beta chains below, sequenced in a study of shared clonotypes between healthy human individuals. Profiling relied on immunoSEQ multiplex PCR, and the TCRdb table lists in-frame clones only, not all of them. There are some 800,000 clones in the sample; 92% occur only once, and around 24% lies in the top ten. Naivety among CD8 cells was defined by CD45RO negativity and positive CCR7 selection, thereby excluding terminally differentiated effector memory CD45RA+ cells. Source material: naive CD8+ T cells sorted from blood. The receptors derive from a man younger than 45 in good health.

Remarks on this clone: Other DNA sequences in the sample encode the same CDR3. The rearrangement joins TRBV28 to TRBJ2-7; possible D gene TRBD1, 6 bases. The CDR3 length is 14 residues. Trimming stripped 4 bases from V and 1 base from J, with 11 bases between. Germline lookup yields CDR1 MDHEN and CDR2 SYDVKM. CDR3 bases: TGTGCCAGCAGTTCCGGGACAACTTCCTACGAGCAGTACTTC. Its translation: CASSSGTTSYEQYF.

The table lists this clone with a count of one. The chain is built from TRBV28 and TRBJ2-7; 7 nucleotides match TRBD2. CDR1 and CDR2 (germline): MDHEN, SYDVKM. The length of the CDR3 is 14 residues. The J segment lost 3 bases and the V segment lost 4 bases, leaving 6 bases of the junction unmatched. The CDR3 reads CASSSRGDHYEQYF. DNA of the CDR3: TGTGCCAGCAGTTCACGGGGGGATCACTACGAGCAGTACTTC.

J is TRBJ2-4 and V is TRBV4-1; maybe TRBD2 (5 bases). Germline CDR1 MGHRA, CDR2 YSYEKL. The length of the CDR3 is 15 residues. V dropped 0 bases and J dropped 5 bases, with 11 bases sitting between them. CDR3 region: CASSQDGGSENIQYF. CDR3 sequence (DNA): TGCGCCAGCAGCCAAGACGGCGGGTCCGAAAACATTCAGTACTTC.

The gene calls are TRBV28 and TRBJ2-7, with 10 nucleotides matching TRBD2. The CDR3 contains 15 residues. After removal of 5 bases from V and 2 bases from J, the junction contained 6 bases not matched to a gene. Germline V gene sequence: CDR1 MDHEN, CDR2 SYDVKM. The CDR3 spells CASSPTSGTTYEQYF. CDR3 bases: TGTGCCAGCAGTCCCACTAGCGGGACGACCTACGAGCAGTACTTC.

The chain carries TRBV5-5 and TRBJ2-7, with 13 positions matching TRBD2. Germline V gene sequence: CDR1 SGHKS, CDR2 YYEKEE (reference sequence). The V and J ends lost 0 bases and 6 bases, in that order; junction bases with no gene match: 6. This CDR3 comprises 16 residues. This chain's CDR3 is CASSLGGLAGAGEQYF. The CDR3 nucleotides read TGTGCCAGCAGCTTGGGAGGACTAGCGGGAGCCGGCGAGCAGTACTTC. Drawing the rest from reference TRBV5-5 and TRBJ2-7, the complete variable domain is DAGVTQSPTHLIKTRGQQVTLRCSPISGHKSVSWYQQVLGQGPQFIFQYYEKEERGRGNFPDRFSARQFPNYSSELNVNALLLGDSALYLCASSLGGLAGAGEQYFGPGTRLTVT.

The V and J genes are TRBV19 and TRBJ2-1; possible D gene TRBD2, 6 bases. With 5 bases removed from V and 3 bases from J, the gap between germline ends came to 17 bases. Germline CDR1 is LNHDA and CDR2 is SQIVND (reference sequence). This CDR3 has 16 amino acids. The CDR3 nucleotides read TGTGCCAGTAGTGTTCACGGGGGAACCTTCTACAATGAGCAGTTCTTC. Amino acids: CASSVHGGTFYNEQFF. Filled out from reference TRBV19 and TRBJ2-1, the complete variable domain reads DGGITQSPKYLFRKEGQNVTLSCEQNLNHDAMYWYRQDPGQGLRLIYYSQIVNDFQKGDIAEGYSVSREKKESFPLTVTSAQKNPTAFYLCASSVHGGTFYNEQFFGPGTRLTVL.

This clone occurred once. The J gene is TRBJ2-1, the V gene TRBV6-5, with D maybe TRBD1 (5 bases). The V and J ends lost 3 bases and 6 bases respectively, with 12 bases between them. The V gene's germline CDR1 is MNHEY and CDR2 SVGAGI. The CDR3 covers 14 residues. As DNA, the CDR3 is TGTGCCAGCAGTTATATCGGGCAGGGCAATGAGCAGTTCTTC. This translates into CASSYIGQGNEQFF.

The V call is TRBV28, the J call TRBJ2-3; possible D gene TRBD2, 6 bases. Germline lookup yields CDR1 MDHEN and CDR2 SYDVKM. This CDR3 is built from 15 residues. V dropped 5 bases and J dropped 1 base, with 13 bases sitting between them. CDR3 residues: CASSITSLGTDTQYF. CDR3 DNA: TGTGCCAGCAGTATAACTAGCCTGGGCACAGATACGCAGTATTTT.

This chain connects TRBV15 to TRBJ2-7; the D is unclear. The CDR3 length is 15 residues. V lost 0 bases and J lost 5, with 14 bases in between. Germline CDR1 reads LNHNV; CDR2 reads YYDKDF (reference sequence). This CDR3 is CATSRDLGKVNEQYF. The CDR3 bases are TGTGCCACCAGCAGAGATCTGGGGAAGGTCAACGAGCAGTACTTC.

V is TRBV2 and J is TRBJ2-5; TRBD1 matches at 8 bases. From germline, CDR1 is SNHLY and CDR2 FYNNEI. J gave up 5 bases and V 4 bases, and 0 bases lay outside the gene matches. The CDR3 loop spans 12 amino acids. CDR3: CASSGDRETQYF. The DNA of the CDR3 is TGTGCCAGCAGTGGGGACAGGGAGACCCAGTACTTC. The full variable domain, completed using reference TRBV2 and TRBJ2-5, is EPEVTQTPSHQVTQMGQEVILRCVPISNHLYFYWYRQILGQKVEFLVSFYNNEISEKSEIFDDQFSVERPDGSNFTLKIRSTKLEDSAMYFCASSGDRETQYFGPGTRLLVL.

Points on this clone: The sample holds other DNA sequences that translate to the same CDR3. The rearrangement uses TRBV27 and TRBJ2-7, with D maybe TRBD2 (6 bases). The germline gives CDR1 MNHEY, CDR2 SMNVEV (reference sequence). Trimming took 3 bases from V and 0 from J, leaving 9 bases between them. The CDR3 is 14 residues long. Here the CDR3 reads CASSFSGSSYEQYF. The DNA for the CDR3 is TGTGCCAGCAGTTTTAGCGGAAGCTCCTACGAGCAGTACTTC.

The V and J genes are TRBV27 and TRBJ2-1, with 8 bases fitting TRBD2. The junction had 8 bases not matched to a gene; V was cut back by 7 bases and J by 3 bases. This CDR3 spans 15 amino acids. Germline lookup yields CDR1 MNHEY and CDR2 SMNVEV (reference sequence). The CDR3 is CASNAGLALYNEQFF. As DNA, the CDR3 is TGTGCCAGCAATGCCGGACTAGCACTCTACAATGAGCAGTTCTTC.

The V gene is TRBV13, the J gene TRBJ2-3, with unresolved D. The CDR3 extends over 15 amino acids. V was clipped by 5 bases and J by 4 bases, with 16 bases between them. Per the germline V gene, CDR1 is PRHDT and CDR2 is FYEKMQ (reference sequence). CDR3 sequence reads: CASSPHGEVSDTQYF. CDR3 nucleotides: TGTGCCAGCAGCCCCCATGGAGAAGTCTCAGATACGCAGTATTTT.

This rearrangement joins TRBV11-2 to TRBJ2-1; unclear D gene. CDR3 length: 17 amino acids. Deletions cut 1 base from V and 0 bases from J, with 13 bases between. Germline V gene data show CDR1 as SGHAT and CDR2 as FQNNGV. The CDR3 DNA follows: TGTGCCAGCAGCTTAGGAATGGCGGCAAGCTCCTACAATGAGCAGTTCTTC. Amino acid sequence: CASSLGMAASSYNEQFF. The variable domain in full, completed from reference TRBV11-2 and TRBJ2-1, reads EAGVAQSPRYKIIEKRQSVAFWCNPISGHATLYWYQQILGQGPKLLIQFQNNGVVDDSQLPKDRFSAERLKGVDSTLKIQPAKLEDSAVYLCASSLGMAASSYNEQFFGPGTRLTVL.

CDR3 sequence (DNA): TGTGCCAGTAGTTTAACCGGGACAGGGCCCGAAGCTTTCTTT. Amino acids: CASSLTGTGPEAFF. The V call is TRBV19, the J call TRBJ1-1; 9 bases line up with TRBD1. The CDR3 has 14 amino acids. V shed 5 bases, J shed 8 bases, and the junction held 9 bases outside the gene matches. Germline CDR1 LNHDA, CDR2 SQIVND (reference sequence).

CDR3 in amino acids: CASSLARQGGETQYF. For the CDR3, the DNA is TGTGCCAGCAGCTTAGCGCGTCAGGGCGGGGAGACCCAGTACTTC. The chain joins TRBV7-6 to TRBJ2-5, with D possibly being TRBD1 or TRBD2 (5 bases each). V lost 0 bases, J lost 5 bases, and 13 bases lay in between. Germline lookup yields CDR1 SGHVS and CDR2 FNYEAQ. The CDR3 covers 15 residues.

Worth noting for this clone: This sample includes further DNA sequences coding for the same CDR3. The chain has TRBV10-3 and TRBJ2-7; D remains unclear. CDR1 is ENHRY and CDR2 is SYGVKD in the germline V gene. The V end lost 3 bases, the J end lost 3 bases, and 3 bases lay between the germline ends. The CDR3 has 11 residues. CDR3: CAISDNYEQYF. The DNA of the CDR3 is TGTGCCATCAGTGACAACTACGAGCAGTACTTC.

This clone was detected only a few times. V gene TRBV9 combines with J gene TRBJ2-7; unclear D gene. V was clipped by 4 bases and J by 7 bases, with 12 bases between them. Germline lookup yields CDR1 SGDLS and CDR2 YYNGEE. The CDR3 has 12 amino acids. The CDR3 DNA is TGTGCCAGCAGCTCTGTAGGTCAAGAGCAGTACTTC. Protein: CASSSVGQEQYF.

This sequence joins TRBV6-6 and TRBJ2-7; TRBD2 matches at 8 bases. V was pared by 3 bases and J by 1 base, with 5 bases of the junction left unmatched. CDR1 is MNHNY and CDR2 is SVGAGI in the germline V gene (reference sequence). The CDR3 loop spans 15 amino acids. The CDR3 DNA is TGTGCCAGCAGTTATAGTACTAGCGGATCCTACGAGCAGTACTTC. Translation gives CASSYSTSGSYEQYF.

The chain combines TRBV6-5 with TRBJ2-5, with a possible D match to TRBD2 (5 bases). The ends were cut back, 6 bases at V and 3 bases at J, with 11 bases in the middle. CDR1 and CDR2 (germline): MNHEY, SVGAGI. The CDR3 has 13 amino acids. The CDR3 bases are TGTGCCAGCAGCCCCCGGCGGGAAGAGACCCAGTACTTC. Its protein is CASSPRREETQYF.

To note about this clone: Other DNA sequences in the sample encode the same CDR3. The chain employs TRBV28 and TRBJ2-7; D not resolved. CDR3 size: 11 residues. CDR1 and CDR2 from the germline V gene are MDHEN and SYDVKM. The ends were cut back, 6 bases at V and 1 base at J, with 4 bases in the middle. The CDR3 spells CASRSSYEQYF. In nucleotides, the CDR3 is TGTGCCAGCAGATCGTCCTACGAGCAGTACTTC. Drawing the rest from reference TRBV28 and TRBJ2-7, the complete variable domain is DVKVTQSSRYLVKRTGEKVFLECVQDMDHENMFWYRQDPGLGLRLIYFSYDVKMKEKGDIPEGYSVSREKKERFSLILESASTNQTSMYLCASRSSYEQYFGPGTRLTVT.